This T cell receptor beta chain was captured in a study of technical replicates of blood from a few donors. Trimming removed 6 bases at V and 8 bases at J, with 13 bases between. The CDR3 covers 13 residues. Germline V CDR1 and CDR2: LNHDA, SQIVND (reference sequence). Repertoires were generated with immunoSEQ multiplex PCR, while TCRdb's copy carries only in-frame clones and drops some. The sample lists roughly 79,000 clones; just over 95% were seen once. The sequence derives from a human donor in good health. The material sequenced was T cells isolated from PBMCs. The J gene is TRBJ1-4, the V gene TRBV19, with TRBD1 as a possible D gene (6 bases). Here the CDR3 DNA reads TGTGCCAGTAGCATACAGGGTGACGAAAAACTGTTTTTT. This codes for CASSIQGDEKLFF.